This T cell receptor (beta chain) was retrieved from a study of T cells after yellow fever vaccination. 5'RACE template switching generated TCR cDNA, adding a universal primer site and UMIs. TCRdb used MiXCR to reprocess the 5' RACE reads, holding one entry per CDR3 protein. Of 50,000 to 75,000 distinct CDR3 sequences listed, about 5% are singletons. This clonotype occurred a few times. This CDR3 is built from 16 residues. With 2 bases clipped from V and 9 bases from J, the junction kept 7 bases outside the gene matches. The germline V gene encodes CDR1 KGHDR and CDR2 SFDVKD. The study, taken as a whole, reports: Reappearance after the booster was observed for most primary-vaccination clones (roughly 97% CD4, about 85% CD8).

This TCR came from a man between 18 and 29 years old who received the YFV17D yellow fever vaccine. The rearrangement links TRBV24-1 to TRBJ2-3; TRBD2 matches 13 bases. This specimen consisted of PBMCs, either bulk or a sorted T-cell subset (CD4+, CD8+, memory, or dextramer-sorted; not recorded which), obtained on the day of the yellow fever booster vaccination. The chain's CDR3 is CATSDSGTSGVETQYF. The CDR3 DNA sequence: TGTGCCACCAGTGATTCCGGGACTAGCGGGGTAGAGACGCAGTATTTT.